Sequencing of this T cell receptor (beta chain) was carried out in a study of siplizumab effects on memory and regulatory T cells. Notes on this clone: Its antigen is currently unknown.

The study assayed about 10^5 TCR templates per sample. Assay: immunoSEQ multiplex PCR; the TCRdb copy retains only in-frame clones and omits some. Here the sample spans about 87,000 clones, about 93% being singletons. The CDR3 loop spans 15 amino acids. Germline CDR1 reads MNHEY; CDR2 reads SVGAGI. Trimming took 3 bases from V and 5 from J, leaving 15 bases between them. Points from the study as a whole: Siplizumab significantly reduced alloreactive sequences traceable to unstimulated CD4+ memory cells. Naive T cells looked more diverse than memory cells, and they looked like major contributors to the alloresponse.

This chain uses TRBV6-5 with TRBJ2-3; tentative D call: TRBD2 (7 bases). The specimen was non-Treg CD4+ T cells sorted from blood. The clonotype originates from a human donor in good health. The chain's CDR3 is CASSYLGGGGDTQYF. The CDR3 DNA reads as TGTGCCAGCAGTTATTTGGGGGGGGGCGGAGATACGCAGTATTTT.